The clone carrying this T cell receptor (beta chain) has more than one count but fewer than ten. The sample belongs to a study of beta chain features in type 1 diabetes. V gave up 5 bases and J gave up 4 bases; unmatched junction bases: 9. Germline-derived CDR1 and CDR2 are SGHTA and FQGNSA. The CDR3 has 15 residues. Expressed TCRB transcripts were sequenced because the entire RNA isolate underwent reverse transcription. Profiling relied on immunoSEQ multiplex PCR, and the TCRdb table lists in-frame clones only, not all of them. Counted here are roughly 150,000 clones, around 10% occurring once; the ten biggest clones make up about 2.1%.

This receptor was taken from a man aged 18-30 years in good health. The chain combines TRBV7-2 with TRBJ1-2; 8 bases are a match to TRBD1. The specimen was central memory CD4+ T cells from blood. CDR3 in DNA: TGTGCCAGCAGCGACGGGACAGGAACAGTCTATGGCTACACCTTC. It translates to CASSDGTGTVYGYTF.